What follows are 19 T cell receptor beta chains derived from one specimen sequenced in a study of shared clonotypes between healthy human individuals. Sequenced by immunoSEQ multiplex PCR; TCRdb stores in-frame clones only, minus some. The sample yields about 1.1 million clones, about four fifths seen once. The sample taken for sequencing was memory CD4+ T cells from PBMCs. As for subset: CD45RA-negative fraction. These TCRs come from a man between 18 and 35 years old in good health. Some clones in this sample may be carry-over from other donors' samples.

Turning to this clone: A read error is possible here, since a much larger clone lies one base away. The gene calls are TRBV2 and TRBJ2-3, with TRBD2 matching 12 bases. There are 15 residues in the CDR3. The V segment lost 6 bases and the J segment 2 bases; nucleotides outside the gene matches: 3. Germline V lookup: CDR1 SNHLY, CDR2 FYNNEI. The CDR3 sequence: CASRLAGGSTDTQYF. The CDR3 DNA sequence: TGTGCCAGCAGGCTAGCGGGAGGGTCCACAGATACGCAGTATTTT.

The genes are TRBV2 and TRBJ1-1; no definite D call. V lost 3 bases to trimming and J lost 0 bases, with 11 bases between them. The CDR3 totals 15 residues. CDR1 and CDR2 (germline): SNHLY, FYNNEI. In DNA form, the CDR3 reads TGTGCCAGCAGTGAGGCAGAGAGAATGAACACTGAAGCTTTCTTT. It specifies CASSEAERMNTEAFF.

This chain joins TRBV30 and TRBJ2-5; TRBD1 matches 11 bases. The junction had 6 bases not matched to a gene; V was cut back by 4 bases and J by 5 bases. The CDR3 is 14 residues long. Germline assignment: CDR1 GTSNPN and CDR2 SVGIG (reference sequence). CDR3 sequence reads: CAWIGTGGPETQYF. The CDR3 DNA follows: TGTGCCTGGATCGGGACAGGGGGTCCGGAGACCCAGTACTTC.

About this clone: A much larger clone differs by one base, so this may be a read error. CDR3 DNA: TGTGCCAGCAGCTTGACAGCTAACTATGGCTACACCTTC. Residues: CASSLTANYGYTF. The J gene is TRBJ1-2, the V gene TRBV5-6; D uncertain. The CDR3 extends over 13 amino acids. CDR1 and CDR2 from the germline V gene are SGHDT and YYEEEE. V shed 1 base and J shed 0 bases, with 4 bases lying between them.

The V and J genes are TRBV5-5 and TRBJ2-1; the D is unclear. The CDR3 consists of 15 residues. V was shortened by 6 bases and J by 1 base, with 14 bases between the two germline ends. CDR1 is SGHKS, CDR2 YYEKEE, per germline (reference sequence). In DNA, the CDR3 is TGTGCCAGCACCCGAGAGGTGTTTTCCTACAATGAGCAGTTCTTC. Translation: CASTREVFSYNEQFF.

This clone has only a few counts. This chain uses TRBV30 with TRBJ1-1; weak D call: TRBD1 (5 bases). V was pared by 2 bases and J by 1 base, with 8 bases between. Germline-derived CDR1 and CDR2 are GTSNPN and SVGIG (reference sequence). This CDR3 has 13 amino acids. The CDR3 DNA follows: TGTGCCTGGAGTTTCCAGGGGAACACTGAAGCTTTCTTT. This gives the protein CAWSFQGNTEAFF.

Comments on this clone: At one end, the junction sequence differs from germline, possibly due to a read error. This chain links TRBV6-1 with TRBJ1-1, with unresolved D. CDR1 and CDR2 (germline): MNHNS, SASEGT. There are 11 residues in the CDR3. The CDR3 sequence is CASREGPEAFF. The CDR3 DNA follows: TGTGCCAGCAGGGAAGGACCTGAAGCTTTCTTT.

For this clone: A read error is the likely source, as a far larger clone sits one nucleotide away. The chain couples TRBV5-1 to TRBJ2-1; unclear D gene. CDR3 size: 14 residues. Germline loops: CDR1 SGHRS, CDR2 YFSETQ. For the CDR3, the DNA is TGCGCCAGCGGCTTGGCCGACGCCTACAATGAGCAGTTCTTC. This gives the protein CASGLADAYNEQFF.

This rearrangement joins TRBV5-4 to TRBJ2-5; D possibly corresponds to TRBD2 (5 bases). Trimming cost V 1 base and J 6 bases, with 10 bases left between them. Germline CDR1 is SGHNT and CDR2 is YYREEE (reference sequence). This CDR3 spans 13 amino acids. The chain's CDR3 is CASSLNREKTQYF. CDR3 bases: TGTGCCAGCAGCTTGAATCGGGAAAAGACCCAGTACTTC.

A few counts support this clone. CDR3: CASSVTVSPSYNEQFF. The DNA for the CDR3 is TGTGCCAGCAGCGTGACAGTCTCCCCCTCCTACAATGAGCAGTTCTTC. This sequence joins TRBV9 and TRBJ2-1, with a tentative D call TRBD1 (5 bases). Between the trimmed V and J ends, which lost 2 bases and 0 bases, there was a span of 12 bases. This CDR3 has 16 residues. Germline CDR1 is SGDLS and CDR2 is YYNGEE.

The V and J genes are TRBV5-6 and TRBJ1-3; D remains unclear. The V gene's germline CDR1 is SGHDT and CDR2 YYEEEE. The V gene lost 1 base and the J gene lost 1 base, with 9 bases spanning the gap. This CDR3 is 15 amino acids long. The CDR3 is CASSLRKGSGNTIYF. CDR3 nucleotide sequence: TGTGCCAGCAGCTTGAGGAAGGGTTCTGGAAACACCATATATTTT.

This CDR3 is CASKWGVGSYNEQFF. In DNA, the CDR3 is TGTGCCAGCAAATGGGGGGTTGGCTCCTACAATGAGCAGTTCTTC. This sequence joins TRBV7-3 and TRBJ2-1, with TRBD2 as a possible D gene (6 bases). The CDR3 extends over 15 amino acids. V was shortened by 7 bases and J by 0 bases, with 13 bases between the two germline ends. Germline CDR1 reads SGHTA; CDR2 reads FQGTGA.

CDR3 coding DNA: TGTGCCATCAGTGTTAGAGCGGGAGCGACAGATACGCAGTATTTT. Translated: CAISVRAGATDTQYF. The chain uses TRBV10-3 and TRBJ2-3; 8 nucleotides line up with TRBD2. Germline CDR1 is ENHRY and CDR2 is SYGVKD. The CDR3 is made up of 15 amino acids. Trimming took 4 bases from V and 3 from J; bases not matched to a gene: 6.

A single count supports this clone. The V gene is TRBV18, the J gene TRBJ2-4; TRBD2 might be the D (7 bases). CDR3 size: 14 residues. The V end was cut by 4 bases, the J end by 6 bases, with 13 bases between. Germline V gene sequence: CDR1 KGHSH, CDR2 LQKENI. The CDR3: CASSQQRGGNIQYF. The CDR3 region has the DNA TGTGCCAGCTCACAACAAAGGGGGGGAAACATTCAGTACTTC.

This rearrangement joins TRBV5-1 to TRBJ2-3; possibly TRBD2 for D (5 bases). The CDR3 extends over 15 amino acids. V was shortened by 4 bases and J by 6 bases, with 18 bases between the two germline ends. From germline, CDR1 is SGHRS and CDR2 YFSETQ. The CDR3 coding sequence is TGCGCCAGCAGCCTACAATGGAGGCTTGGGGATACGCAGTATTTT. Protein sequence: CASSLQWRLGDTQYF. The full variable domain, with the rest looked up from reference TRBV5-1 and TRBJ2-3, is KAGVTQTPRYLIKTRGQQVTLSCSPISGHRSVSWYQQTPGQGLQFLFEYFSETQRNKGNFPGRFSGRQFSNSRSEMNVSTLELGDSALYLCASSLQWRLGDTQYFGPGTRLTVL.

CDR3 sequence (DNA): TGTGCCAGCAGCCGACTCGGGGAGACCCAGTACTTC. It yields the protein CASSRLGETQYF. The V and J genes are TRBV6-5 and TRBJ2-5, with D uncertain. The germline gives CDR1 MNHEY, CDR2 SVGAGI. The CDR3 is 12 residues long. V was pared by 6 bases and J by 5 bases, with 10 bases between.

The chain has TRBV7-3 and TRBJ2-1; 8 positions match TRBD2. The CDR3 runs to 16 residues. V lost 4 bases and J lost 0; bases outside the gene matches: 5. Germline lookup yields CDR1 SGHTA and CDR2 FQGTGA. The CDR3 DNA reads TGTGCCAGCAGCTACCAAAGCGGGAGCTCCTACAATGAGCAGTTCTTC. The encoded protein is CASSYQSGSSYNEQFF. Using reference TRBV7-3 and TRBJ2-1 for the parts outside the CDR3, the full variable domain is GAGVSQTPSNKVTEKGKYVELRCDPISGHTALYWYRQSLGQGPEFLIYFQGTGAADDSGLPNDRFFAVRPEGSVSTLKIQRTERGDSAVYLCASSYQSGSSYNEQFFGPGTRLTVL.

V gene TRBV9 combines with J gene TRBJ1-3, with a weak D call TRBD1 (6 bases). Trimming left V 3 bases short and J 0 bases short, with 10 bases between. CDR1 is SGDLS and CDR2 is YYNGEE in the germline V gene. CDR3 length equals 15 residues. As DNA, the CDR3 is TGTGCCAGCAGCGCGCGACAGGACTCTGGAAACACCATATATTTT. Translation: CASSARQDSGNTIYF.

The rearrangement links TRBV28 to TRBJ2-5; D is perhaps TRBD1 (6 bases). Judging by the DNA end, TRBJ2-7 fits better; the J call may be wrong. Germline CDR1 is MDHEN and CDR2 is SYDVKM. This CDR3 contains 15 residues. CDR3 in DNA: TGTGCCAGCAGTTTACCTACACAGGGCACCGGCGAGCAGTACTTC. Translation: CASSLPTQGTGEQYF.